The 10 T cell receptor beta chains in this list originate from one sample, sequenced in a study of CD4 T cells in relation to SARS-CoV-2 and coronaviruses. The table came from immunoSEQ multiplex PCR; TCRdb's copy has only in-frame clones and leaves some out. Of nearly 70,000 clones in the sample, over 85% were seen once. Before the COVID-19 pandemic, during about 2011-2019, CD4+ T cells were taken from unexposed donors. Sequenced sample: naive CD4+ T cells from PBMCs. Subset denoted: naive CD4+ T cells isolated by negative enrichment. These TCRs come from a human donor in good health.

This chain connects TRBV4-2 to TRBJ1-5; D is perhaps TRBD1 (5 bases). Germline CDR1 is LGHNA and CDR2 is YNFKEQ. The V and J ends lost 1 base and 7 bases respectively, with 8 bases between them. This CDR3 region has 13 residues. The CDR3: CASSQGWGQPQHF. CDR3 sequence (DNA): TGTGCCAGCAGCCAAGGATGGGGCCAGCCCCAGCATTTT.

This clone appeared once. J is TRBJ2-7 and V is TRBV4-1, with D perhaps matching TRBD1 (6 bases). The CDR3 contains 14 residues. Looked up from germline, CDR1 is MGHRA and CDR2 is YSYEKL. V was cut by 5 bases and J by 2 bases, with 13 bases left in between. The DNA of the CDR3 is TGCGCCAGCAGCAGATCCGGGACACCCTACGAGCAGTACTTC. Translating it yields CASSRSGTPYEQYF.

The V call is TRBV7-3, the J call TRBJ2-7; TRBD2 agrees at 9 bases. This CDR3 contains 15 residues. In germline, CDR1 is SGHTA, CDR2 FQGTGA. V gave up 8 bases and J gave up 0 bases; unmatched junction bases: 8. DNA for the CDR3: TGTGCCAGCGCACTCTCTAGCGGGAACTCCTACGAGCAGTACTTC. Residues: CASALSSGNSYEQYF.

This sequence joins TRBV3-1 (or the pseudogene TRBV3-2) and TRBJ2-2; D is unresolved. The germline CDR1 and CDR2 sequences are LGHDT and YNNKEL (reference sequence). This CDR3 has 11 residues. V was pared by 8 bases and J by 6 bases, with 7 bases between. DNA for the CDR3: TGTGCCAGCGAAGGTCCCGGGGAGCTGTTTTTT. It specifies CASEGPGELFF.

This clone was seen just once. J is TRBJ2-1 and V is TRBV9, with 8 bases lining up with TRBD2. The CDR3 is 15 residues long. The V segment lost 0 bases and the J segment 4 bases; nucleotides outside the gene matches: 3. Per the germline V gene, CDR1 is SGDLS and CDR2 is YYNGEE. The CDR3 DNA sequence: TGTGCCAGCAGCGTAGAGTTAGCGGGATACAATGAGCAGTTCTTC. Its translation: CASSVELAGYNEQFF.

V gene TRBV5-1 combines with J gene TRBJ2-2; TRBD1 aligns across 9 bases. Germline V gene lookup returns CDR1 SGHRS and CDR2 YFSETQ. The CDR3 has 16 residues. The junction had 6 bases not matched to a gene; V was cut back by 2 bases and J by 4 bases. The CDR3: CASSLTGGSGTGELFF. The DNA for the CDR3 is TGCGCCAGCAGCTTAACAGGGGGCTCGGGCACCGGGGAGCTGTTTTTT.

The chain combines TRBV5-1 with TRBJ2-3; 10 positions match TRBD2. From germline, CDR1 is SGHRS and CDR2 YFSETQ. The ends lost 0 bases at V and 2 bases at J; junction bases unmatched: 9. CDR3 size: 18 residues. CDR3 sequence: CASSLGGATSGSTDTQYF. The CDR3 nucleotides read TGCGCCAGCAGCTTGGGGGGGGCGACTAGCGGGTCCACAGATACGCAGTATTTT.

The gene calls are TRBV2 and TRBJ1-2, with a possible D match to TRBD1 (5 bases). Germline V CDR1 and CDR2: SNHLY, FYNNEI. CDR3 size: 15 residues. The V end lost 3 bases, the J end lost 8 bases, and 19 bases lay between the germline ends. The CDR3 sequence: CASSEAQGLSSGYTF. The DNA for the CDR3 is TGTGCCAGCAGTGAGGCCCAGGGCCTATCGAGCGGCTACACCTTC.

The rearrangement joins TRBV5-1 to TRBJ1-1, with D perhaps TRBD1 (5 bases). The CDR3 extends over 15 amino acids. V lost 1 base, J lost 1 base, and 11 bases lay in between. Germline CDR1 is SGHRS and CDR2 is YFSETQ. The CDR3 sequence is CASSLWGSQNTEAFF. As DNA, the CDR3 is TGCGCCAGCAGCTTGTGGGGGAGCCAGAACACTGAAGCTTTCTTT.

V gene TRBV5-1 combines with J gene TRBJ1-1, with 9 bases identical to TRBD1. V was clipped by 0 bases and J by 0 bases; unmatched bases: 9. From germline, CDR1 is SGHRS and CDR2 YFSETQ. The CDR3 covers 18 residues. The CDR3 loop reads CASSLAPTGGGMNTEAFF. The CDR3 bases are TGCGCCAGCAGCTTGGCCCCGACAGGGGGGGGGATGAACACTGAAGCTTTCTTT.